Below, 21 T cell receptor beta chains from the same sample are listed, as sequenced in a study of early T cells in non-severe SARS-CoV-2 infection. Each CDR3 protein gets one entry after TCRdb re-called the 5' RACE reads with MiXCR. Of approximately 64,000 distinct CDR3 sequences listed, about 4.9% were seen once; the top ten hold 4.9%. The sample taken for sequencing was whole blood. The source of these receptors is an adult who was a healthcare worker with PCR-confirmed SARS-CoV-2 infection or an uninfected control (not recorded which).

The sample holds a few counts of this clonotype. The rearrangement uses TRBV29-1 and TRBJ1-3; perhaps TRBD1 as D (5 bases). V gave up 2 bases and J gave up 2 bases, with 7 bases separating them. The V gene's germline CDR1 is SQVTM and CDR2 ANQGSEA. The CDR3 is made up of 13 amino acids. This CDR3 is CSVESQAGNTIYF. In nucleotides, the CDR3 is TGCAGCGTTGAATCACAGGCTGGAAACACCATATATTTT.

In this sample, this clonotype turned up once. A clone one base away is much larger, so this may be a read error. The rearrangement joins TRBV3-1 to TRBJ2-1, with 10 bases lining up with TRBD1. The length of the CDR3 is 14 residues. CDR1 and CDR2 from the germline V gene are LGHDT and YNNKEL (reference sequence). The CDR3 region has the DNA TGTACCAGCAGCCGGGACAGGGGCCCTTATGAGCAGTTCTTC. Amino acids: CTSSRDRGPYEQFF.

This rearrangement joins TRBV5-5 to TRBJ2-3; D perhaps matches TRBD1 (6 bases). Germline values: CDR1 SGHKS, CDR2 YYEKEE (reference sequence). The CDR3 covers 14 residues. The germline V and J ends were trimmed by 2 bases and 5 bases, with 12 bases remaining between them. CDR3 residues: CASSLTPQGDTQYF. The CDR3 coding sequence is TGTGCCAGCAGCTTAACTCCACAGGGAGATACGCAGTATTTT.

This clonotype has at least ten counts. The chain carries TRBV5-6 and TRBJ1-2; D gene uncertain. This CDR3 contains 14 residues. The V gene's germline CDR1 is SGHDT and CDR2 YYEEEE. Deletions cut 0 bases from V and 12 bases from J, with 18 bases between. The CDR3 loop is CASSLGNLLGMHTF. DNA of the CDR3: TGTGCCAGCAGCTTGGGCAACTTGTTGGGGATGCACACCTTC.

The table lists this clonotype with many counts. This sequence joins TRBV18 and TRBJ1-1, with D possibly being TRBD1 (5 bases). The V end was cut by 3 bases, the J end by 4 bases, with 15 bases between. The CDR3 contains 15 residues. Germline CDR1 is KGHSH and CDR2 is LQKENI. The CDR3 nucleotides read TGTGCCAGCTCACCGCCGGGGGGGGTTGGCACTGAAGCTTTCTTT. This sequence encodes CASSPPGGVGTEAFF.

The rearrangement links TRBV5-5 to TRBJ2-7, with 9 bases that match TRBD1. This CDR3 region has 15 residues. The germline gives CDR1 SGHKS, CDR2 YYEKEE (reference sequence). Germline trimming cut 2 bases from V and 1 base from J; bases unmatched to any gene: 4. The chain's CDR3 is CASSFDRGLSYEQYF. CDR3 bases: TGTGCCAGCAGCTTCGACAGGGGGTTATCCTACGAGCAGTACTTC.

In its sample, this clonotype was seen many times. The V call is TRBV9, the J call TRBJ2-1, with D unclear. The germline V gene encodes CDR1 SGDLS and CDR2 YYNGEE. CDR3 length: 14 residues. With 2 bases removed from V and 10 bases from J, the gap between germline ends came to 16 bases. The CDR3: CASSVFSSAEEQFF. CDR3 coding DNA: TGTGCCAGCAGCGTTTTCTCCTCGGCGGAAGAGCAGTTCTTC. The full variable domain, in which reference TRBV9 and TRBJ2-1 provide the parts outside the CDR3, is DSGVTQTPKHLITATGQRVTLRCSPRSGDLSVYWYQQSLDQGLQFLIQYYNGEERAKGNILERFSAQQFPDLHSELNLSSLELGDSALYFCASSVFSSAEEQFFGPGTRLTVL.

The V gene is TRBV27, the J gene TRBJ1-1; D unresolved. Germline assignment: CDR1 MNHEY and CDR2 SMNVEV (reference sequence). This CDR3 spans 14 amino acids. V dropped 2 bases and J dropped 9 bases, with 16 bases sitting between them. The CDR3 region is CASSLSLSVRQAFF. The CDR3 DNA sequence: TGTGCCAGCAGTTTAAGTTTGTCGGTCAGGCAAGCTTTCTTT.

This clonotype was found many times. The V and J genes are TRBV11-3 and TRBJ2-1, with D perhaps TRBD1 or TRBD2 (5 bases each). V lost 6 bases to trimming and J lost 5 bases, with 14 bases between them. From germline, CDR1 is SGHNT and CDR2 YENEEA. This CDR3 spans 14 amino acids. CDR3 DNA sequence: TGTGCCAGCAGGCGAGGACTGGGGGACAATGAGCAGTTCTTC. Translation: CASRRGLGDNEQFF.

This clonotype was counted ten times or more. The chain carries TRBV24-1 and TRBJ2-3, with D possibly being TRBD2 (5 bases). Looked up from germline, CDR1 is KGHDR and CDR2 is SFDVKD. The CDR3 is made up of 15 amino acids. Trimming cost V 4 bases and J 1 base, with 11 bases left between them. This CDR3 is CATSETRLGTDTQYF. The CDR3 coding sequence is TGTGCCACCAGTGAAACTAGACTGGGCACAGATACGCAGTATTTT.

This clonotype was detected many times. The genes are TRBV10-3 and TRBJ2-5; 9 positions match TRBD2. The CDR3 runs 15 residues. Germline trimming cut 4 bases from V and 2 bases from J; bases unmatched to any gene: 5. Germline-derived CDR1 and CDR2 are ENHRY and SYGVKD. CDR3 DNA: TGTGCCATCAGTGTGGGGCTAGCGGGACAAGAGACCCAGTACTTC. Translation gives CAISVGLAGQETQYF.

This clonotype was detected many times. This sequence joins TRBV20-1 and TRBJ2-7; 9 bases are a match to TRBD1. This CDR3 is built from 13 residues. V shed 6 bases, J shed 3 bases, and the junction held 6 bases outside the gene matches. Germline V CDR1 and CDR2: DFQATT, SNEGSKA (reference sequence). Here the CDR3 reads CSAKTGGLYEQYF. In DNA, the CDR3 is TGCAGTGCCAAGACAGGGGGTCTCTACGAGCAGTACTTC.

This clonotype was picked up many times. The chain links TRBV7-9 to TRBJ2-3, with 9 bases matching TRBD1. V lost 5 bases and J lost 2; bases outside the gene matches: 5. Germline V gives CDR1 SEHNR, CDR2 FQNEAQ (reference sequence). The CDR3 covers 15 residues. DNA for the CDR3: TGTGCCAGCAGCCAGACAGGGGGTGACACAGATACGCAGTATTTT. It encodes CASSQTGGDTDTQYF.

This clonotype turned up a few times. This chain links TRBV6-6 with TRBJ2-1; 10 bases fit TRBD1. Germline assignment: CDR1 MNHNY and CDR2 SVGAGI (reference sequence). CDR3 length: 15 residues. V lost 6 bases and J lost 6; bases outside the gene matches: 8. The CDR3 bases are TGTGCCAGCAGACTTACCGGGACAGGGGCCAATGAGCAGTTCTTC. Amino acids: CASRLTGTGANEQFF.

This clonotype came up many times. The rearrangement joins TRBV12-3 or TRBV12-4 to TRBJ2-3; D might be TRBD2 (5 bases). The V end lost 1 base, the J end lost 0 bases, and 5 bases lay between the germline ends. The CDR3 is 14 residues long. The chain's CDR3 is CASSLGGSTDTQYF. CDR3 nucleotide sequence: TGTGCCAGCAGTTTAGGAGGGAGCACAGATACGCAGTATTTT.

At least ten counts were recorded for this clonotype. The chain uses TRBV24-1 and TRBJ2-3, with D possibly TRBD1 on 6 matching bases. The CDR3 covers 15 residues. Trimming removed 7 bases from V and 4 bases from J, with 17 bases in between. Germline values: CDR1 KGHDR, CDR2 SFDVKD. Written as DNA, the CDR3 is TGTGCCACCAGACAGGGCAGGGGCAGATCAGATACGCAGTATTTT. It encodes CATRQGRGRSDTQYF.

To note about this clonotype: A single base separates this from a much larger clone, so it may be a read error. This CDR3 fails to terminate in the conserved phenylalanine or tryptophan, so it likely reflects a read error. V and J are TRBV20-1 and TRBJ1-2; 10 bases fit TRBD1. Trimming removed 5 bases from V and 2 bases from J; junction bases left unmatched: 17. Germline lookup yields CDR1 DFQATT and CDR2 SNEGSKA (reference sequence). The CDR3 has 18 residues. CDR3 sequence: CSAPLGERSTGGNYGYTS. DNA of the CDR3: TGCAGTGCTCCTCTGGGTGAGCGCTCGACAGGGGGCAACTATGGCTACACCTCC.

The chain couples TRBV7-9 to TRBJ2-7, with 8 bases that match TRBD1. V shed 5 bases and J 4 bases; nucleotides not matched to a gene: 4. There are 13 residues in the CDR3. Germline V gene lookup returns CDR1 SEHNR and CDR2 FQNEAQ (reference sequence). The CDR3 coding sequence is TGTGCCAGCAGCCACGGACAGGGATACGAGCAGTACTTC. It translates to CASSHGQGYEQYF.

J is TRBJ2-1 and V is TRBV5-4, with a tentative D call TRBD1 (6 bases). Per the germline V gene, CDR1 is SGHNT and CDR2 is YYREEE (reference sequence). Trimming left V 0 bases short and J 14 bases short, with 9 bases between. The CDR3 sequence is 11 residues long. CDR3 sequence (DNA): TGTGCCAGCAGCTTGGGGGGGCAGGAGTTCTTC. Protein: CASSLGGQEFF.

In this sample, this clonotype turned up a few times. V and J are TRBV5-6 and TRBJ2-2, with D unclear. Trimming took off 5 bases at V and 4 bases at J, with 15 bases between the two ends. The CDR3 spans 15 residues. Germline lookup yields CDR1 SGHDT and CDR2 YYEEEE. CDR3 residues: CASRTLTRSTGELFF. The CDR3 region has the DNA TGTGCCAGCAGAACCTTGACTCGATCCACCGGGGAGCTGTTTTTT.

J is TRBJ1-5 and V is TRBV6-2 or TRBV6-3; perhaps TRBD1 as D (5 bases). The V end lost 5 bases, the J end lost 2 bases, and 13 bases lay between the germline ends. Germline loops: CDR1 MNHEY, CDR2 SVGEGT. This CDR3 spans 15 amino acids. CDR3 bases: TGTGCCAGCAGTCCCGGGGGGGGAGGCAATCAGCCCCAGCATTTT. This codes for CASSPGGGGNQPQHF.